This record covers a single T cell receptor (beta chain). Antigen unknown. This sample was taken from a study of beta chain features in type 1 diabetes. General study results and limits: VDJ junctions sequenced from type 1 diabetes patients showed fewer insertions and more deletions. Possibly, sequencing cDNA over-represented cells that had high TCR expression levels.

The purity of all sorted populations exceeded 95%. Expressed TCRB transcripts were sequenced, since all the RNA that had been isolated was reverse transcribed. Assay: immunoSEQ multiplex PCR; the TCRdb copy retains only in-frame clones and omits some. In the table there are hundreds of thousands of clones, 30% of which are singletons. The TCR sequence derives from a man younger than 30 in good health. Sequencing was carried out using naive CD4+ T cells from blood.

The DNA for the CDR3 is TGTGCCAGCAGTGAATACAAGGGATCACTCAATCAGCCCCAGCATTTT. Translation gives CASSEYKGSLNQPQHF. V is TRBV6-1 and J is TRBJ1-5; D is unresolved. Germline V gene lookup returns CDR1 MNHNS and CDR2 SASEGT. The CDR3 length is 16 residues. Trimming cost V 2 bases and J 3 bases, with 14 bases left between them.